This entry lists 12 T cell receptor beta chains sequenced from one sample in a study of vaccination and CD4 T cells after COVID-19. At the Johns Hopkins FTIC core, DNA taken from cultured CD4+ T cells was sequenced by way of the Oncomine TCR Beta short-read assay. TCRdb called the PCR reads again in MiXCR, with one record for every CDR3 protein. In the table there are more than 10,000 distinct CDR3 sequences, about two fifths of which are singletons. Treatment: roughly ten-day PBMC culture with coronavirus spike peptide pools or control peptides (ViraFEST assay). For these receptors, no antigen is known. The material sequenced was CD4+ T cells from blood, cultured in vitro, taken after SARS-CoV-2 vaccination. These receptors came from a human donor who had recovered from COVID-19.

The chain recombines TRBV7-2 with TRBJ2-1; 12 nucleotides match TRBD1. Germline values: CDR1 SGHTA, CDR2 FQGNSA. The CDR3 totals 16 residues. J gave up 7 bases and V 2 bases, and 6 bases lay outside the gene matches. CDR3 DNA sequence: TGTGCCAGCAGCTTACCGGGACAGGGGGCGAGAAATGAGCAGTTCTTC. It yields the protein CASSLPGQGARNEQFF.

The sample holds a few counts of this clonotype. The J gene is TRBJ1-1, the V gene TRBV4-2; possibly TRBD1 for D (5 bases). The CDR3 has 15 residues. Trimming pared 3 bases from V and 0 bases from J, leaving 11 bases between. Germline CDR1 reads LGHNA; CDR2 reads YNFKEQ. The CDR3 loop reads CASSHGDGVNTEAFF. The DNA for the CDR3 is TGTGCCAGCAGCCACGGGGACGGAGTGAACACTGAAGCTTTCTTT.

This chain joins TRBV20-1 and TRBJ1-1, with D uncertain. This CDR3 spans 11 amino acids. Germline loops: CDR1 DFQATT, CDR2 SNEGSKA (reference sequence). CDR3 loop: CSAARNTEAFF. As DNA, the CDR3 is TGCAGCGCCGCCAGGAACACTGAAGCTTTCTTT.

This clonotype was counted a few times. The rearrangement joins TRBV24-1 to TRBJ1-1; D unresolved. The ends were cut back, 3 bases at V and 1 base at J, with 11 bases in the middle. There are 15 residues in the CDR3. Germline V lookup: CDR1 KGHDR, CDR2 SFDVKD. CDR3 nucleotides: TGTGCCACCAGTGATCCCAGGTCAGGGAACACTGAAGCTTTCTTT. Residues: CATSDPRSGNTEAFF.

This sequence joins TRBV10-2 and TRBJ2-7; a weak D match, TRBD2 (5 bases). Looked up from germline, CDR1 is WSHSY and CDR2 is SAAADI. The CDR3 runs to 13 residues. The V end was cut by 0 bases, the J end by 7 bases, with 10 bases between. CDR3 region: CASSESKSGEQYF. The CDR3 region has the DNA TGCGCCAGCAGTGAGTCAAAGTCGGGGGAGCAGTACTTC.

CDR3 sequence (DNA): TGTGCCAGCAGTTACAGGGCATCCGGGACAGGGTTTTCCTACGAGCAGTACTTC. Its translation is CASSYRASGTGFSYEQYF. The genes are TRBV6-5 and TRBJ2-7; TRBD1 matches 9 bases. This CDR3 spans 18 amino acids. V was clipped by 2 bases and J by 1 base; unmatched bases: 12. Germline lookup yields CDR1 MNHEY and CDR2 SVGAGI.

The V gene is TRBV2, the J gene TRBJ1-2, with TRBD1 identical over 9 bases. Germline V gives CDR1 SNHLY, CDR2 FYNNEI. With V trimmed by 6 bases and J by 8 bases, 10 bases remained unmatched. CDR3 size: 14 residues. CDR3 sequence reads: CASRMSWTGDGYTF. The CDR3 nucleotides are TGTGCCAGCAGAATGAGTTGGACAGGGGACGGCTACACCTTC.

The V gene is TRBV30, the J gene TRBJ1-2; 9 bases agree with TRBD1. This CDR3 is built from 14 residues. Germline lookup yields CDR1 GTSNPN and CDR2 SVGIG (reference sequence). V lost 5 bases, J lost 7 bases, and 11 bases stayed unmatched. The CDR3 sequence: CAWGQGPRPGGYTF. The CDR3 DNA is TGTGCCTGGGGACAGGGGCCTCGGCCTGGTGGCTACACCTTC.

V gene TRBV19 combines with J gene TRBJ2-1; 8 nucleotides match TRBD2. Unmatched junction bases numbered 11, after V lost 5 bases and J lost 8 bases. The length of the CDR3 is 15 residues. The V gene's germline CDR1 is LNHDA and CDR2 SQIVND (reference sequence). The CDR3: CASSPPPGGRHEQFF. In DNA form, the CDR3 reads TGTGCCAGTAGTCCCCCTCCGGGGGGGCGACATGAGCAGTTCTTC.

The chain carries TRBV4-1 and TRBJ1-5, with 7 positions matching TRBD1. This CDR3 comprises 17 residues. From germline, CDR1 is MGHRA and CDR2 YSYEKL. J was trimmed by 2 bases and V by 4 bases; bases with no gene match: 11. The CDR3 DNA follows: TGCGCCAGCAGCCCCCGACAGGGAATTAGTGGCAATCAGCCCCAGCATTTT. As protein: CASSPRQGISGNQPQHF.

This sequence joins TRBV28 and TRBJ2-5, with a possible D match to TRBD1 (6 bases). Germline lookup yields CDR1 MDHEN and CDR2 SYDVKM. This CDR3 comprises 16 residues. V lost 6 bases and J lost 1, with 18 bases in between. DNA of the CDR3: TGTGCCAGCAGACCGAAGGGGGTCCTATTCCAAGAGACCCAGTACTTC. As protein: CASRPKGVLFQETQYF.

This clonotype has a handful of counts. The gene calls are TRBV7-2 and TRBJ1-1; no clear D gene. The CDR3 spans 14 residues. Per the germline V gene, CDR1 is SGHTA and CDR2 is FQGNSA. Deletions cut 4 bases from V and 1 base from J, with 10 bases between. The DNA for the CDR3 is TGTGCCAGCAGCTCCTCAGACAAGAACACTGAAGCTTTCTTT. Protein sequence: CASSSSDKNTEAFF.